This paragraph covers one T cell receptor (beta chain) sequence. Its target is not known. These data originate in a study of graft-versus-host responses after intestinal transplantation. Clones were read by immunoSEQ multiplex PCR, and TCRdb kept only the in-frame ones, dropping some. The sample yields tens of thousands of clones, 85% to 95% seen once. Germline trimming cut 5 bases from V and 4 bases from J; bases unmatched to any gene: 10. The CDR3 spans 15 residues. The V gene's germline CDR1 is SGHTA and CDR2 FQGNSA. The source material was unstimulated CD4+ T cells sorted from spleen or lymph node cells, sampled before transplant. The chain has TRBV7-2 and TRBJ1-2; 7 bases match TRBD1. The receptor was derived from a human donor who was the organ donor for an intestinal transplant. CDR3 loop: CASSPYRDSLYGYTF. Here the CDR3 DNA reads TGTGCCAGCAGCCCTTACCGGGACAGCCTCTATGGCTACACCTTC.